This T cell receptor beta chain was sequenced for a study of OX40 agonist ivuxolimab in advanced cancers. Whole-study results and caveats: Expansion of clones was among the lowest in partial responders at 0.1-3.0 mg/kg.

Germline CDR1 reads SGHAT; CDR2 reads FQNNGV. The V and J ends lost 1 base and 7 bases, in that order; junction bases with no gene match: 4. This CDR3 contains 14 residues. Concerning this clone itself: Its antigen is currently unknown.

Sequencing was performed with immunoSEQ multiplex PCR; in TCRdb, only in-frame clones are kept and a portion is missing. The sample records approximately 60,000 clones, 70% to 90% being singletons. The chain is built from TRBV11-2 and TRBJ1-5; 7 nucleotides match TRBD1. The sample in question was CD4+ or CD8+ T cells sorted from blood, obtained in a trial of the OX40 agonist ivuxolimab. This clonotype originated in an adult with an advanced solid tumor such as melanoma, head and neck, liver or kidney cancer. CDR3 region: CASSLGDRVQPQHF. CDR3 DNA sequence: TGTGCCAGCAGCTTAGGTGACAGGGTGCAGCCCCAGCATTTT.